This T cell receptor (beta chain) was observed in a study of cytomegalovirus exposure and HLA in healthy donors. Study-level findings and limits: Data from an earlier analysis indicated that most TCR beta V segments were productive either about 87% or about 30% of the time.

With 1 base removed from V and 6 bases from J, the gap between germline ends came to 12 bases. Looked up from germline, CDR1 is GTSNPN and CDR2 is SVGIG (reference sequence). The length of the CDR3 is 13 residues. This clone was seen more than once but under ten times. Its antigen is undetermined. It was with 60 Vbeta and 13 Jbeta primers that the PCR ran. The table came from immunoSEQ multiplex PCR; TCRdb's copy has only in-frame clones and leaves some out. The repertoire has fewer than 90,000 clones, about 76% of them found once; the top ten carry roughly 15%. Sequencing used PBMCs. The clonotype originates from a middle-aged woman in good health and CMV-seropositive. V is TRBV30 and J is TRBJ1-1, with D maybe TRBD1 (5 bases). The CDR3 sequence: CAWSGGVRAEAFF. CDR3 nucleotide sequence: TGTGCCTGGAGTGGGGGGGTGAGGGCTGAAGCTTTCTTT. Combining the CDR3 with reference TRBV30 and TRBJ1-1 gives the whole variable domain SQTIHQWPATLVQPVGSPLSLECTVEGTSNPNLYWYRQAAGRGLQLLFYSVGIGQISSEVPQNLSASRPQDRQFILSSKKLLLSDSGFYLCAWSGGVRAEAFFGQGTRLTVV.